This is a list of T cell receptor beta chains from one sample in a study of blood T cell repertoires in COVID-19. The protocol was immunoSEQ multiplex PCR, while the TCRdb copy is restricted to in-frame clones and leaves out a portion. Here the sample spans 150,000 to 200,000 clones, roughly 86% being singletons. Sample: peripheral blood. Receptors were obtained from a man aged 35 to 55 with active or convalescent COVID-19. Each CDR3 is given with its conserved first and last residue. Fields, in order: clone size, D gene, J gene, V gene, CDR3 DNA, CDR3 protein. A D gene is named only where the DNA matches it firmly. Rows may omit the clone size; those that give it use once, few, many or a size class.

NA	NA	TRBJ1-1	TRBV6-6	TGTGCCAGCAGTTATGGGGGCTCGAACACTGAAGCTTTCTTT	CASSYGGSNTEAFF
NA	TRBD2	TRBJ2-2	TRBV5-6	TGTGCCAGCAGCCTCGGACTAGCGGGGGTAGCCGGGGAGCTGTTTTTT	CASSLGLAGVAGELFF
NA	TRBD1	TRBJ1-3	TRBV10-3	TGTGCCATCGGACAGGCTGCTGGAAACACCATATATTTT	CAIGQAAGNTIYF
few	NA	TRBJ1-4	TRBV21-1	TGTGCCAGCAGCAACCACAGGGTGGGTGAAAAACTGTTTTTT	CASSNHRVGEKLFF
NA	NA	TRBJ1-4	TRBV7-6	TGTGCCAGCAGCTTACTACAGCCTCTCTTCAATGAAAAACTGTTTTTT	CASSLLQPLFNEKLFF
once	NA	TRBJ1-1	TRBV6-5	TGTGCCAGCAGCTCGACAATGGGGAACACTGAAGCTTTCTTT	CASSSTMGNTEAFF
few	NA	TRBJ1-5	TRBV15	TGTGCCACCAGCTCTCGGGGCAATCAGCCCCAGCATTTT	CATSSRGNQPQHF
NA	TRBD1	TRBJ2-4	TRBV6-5	TGTGCCAGCAGTTTCCCGGGACAGGGATTAATTCAGTACTTC	CASSFPGQGLIQYF
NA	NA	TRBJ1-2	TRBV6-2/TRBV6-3	TGTGCCAGCAGTACCCCAGATGCCTATGGCTACACCTTC	CASSTPDAYGYTF
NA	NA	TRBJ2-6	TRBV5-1	TGCGCCAGCAGGGCCGCGGGCAACTCTGGGGCCAACGTCCTGACTTTC	CASRAAGNSGANVLTF
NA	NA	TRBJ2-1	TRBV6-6	TGTGCCAGCAGTGGGGGGGGCTATGAGCAGTTCTTC	CASSGGGYEQFF
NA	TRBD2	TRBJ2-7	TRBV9	TGTGCCAGCAGCGTAGGGGAGGCGGGGGGTTACGAGCAGTACTTC	CASSVGEAGGYEQYF
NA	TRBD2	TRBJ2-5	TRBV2	TGTGCCAGCAACGGGTTTATGATTTTACCCACGGGGACTAGCGGGCAAGAGACCCAGTACTTC	CASNGFMILPTGTSGQETQYF
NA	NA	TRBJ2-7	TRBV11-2	TGTGCCAGCAGCTTAGCAGGGTGGGGCTCCTACGAGCAGTACTTC	CASSLAGWGSYEQYF
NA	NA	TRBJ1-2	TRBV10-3	TGTGCCATCGGGGAGGAGACTGCCGGGAAAGGAAATGGCTACACCTTC	CAIGEETAGKGNGYTF
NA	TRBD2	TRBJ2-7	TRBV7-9	TGTGCCAGCAGCCCCCCGAAAGCGGGGGTTACTGACTACGAGCAGTACTTC	CASSPPKAGVTDYEQYF
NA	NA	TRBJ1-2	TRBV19	TGTGCCAGTAGTACCCGACAGTACGAGGGCTACACCTTC	CASSTRQYEGYTF
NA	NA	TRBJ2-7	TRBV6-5	TGTGCCACCGTAGAGTGGGCCTCCTACGAGCAGTACTTC	CATVEWASYEQYF
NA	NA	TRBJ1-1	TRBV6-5	TGTGCCAGCAGTTACTCGACACAGAACAGTGAAGCTTTCTTT	CASSYSTQNSEAFF
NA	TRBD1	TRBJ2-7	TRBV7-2	TGTGCCAGCAGCCTTGACAGGGGGCCTTTCTACGAGCAGTACTTC	CASSLDRGPFYEQYF
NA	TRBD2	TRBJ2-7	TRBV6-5	TGTGCCAGCAGTAGGAGCGGGGGGATCTACGAGCAGTACTTC	CASSRSGGIYEQYF
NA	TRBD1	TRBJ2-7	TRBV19	TGTGCCAGTAGTGCAGACAGGGGTTCCTACGAGCAGTACTTC	CASSADRGSYEQYF
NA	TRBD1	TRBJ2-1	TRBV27	TGTGCCAGCAGTTTCCCCGCAGGGGGAAAATACGGTGAGCAGTTCTTC	CASSFPAGGKYGEQFF
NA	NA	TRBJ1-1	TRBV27	TGTGCCAGCCATAGGTGGGGGCTCGTAGGGGACACTGAAGCTTTCTTT	CASHRWGLVGDTEAFF
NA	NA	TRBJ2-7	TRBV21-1	TGTGCCAGCAGCAAAGCCCCGGGATTAACCTACGAGCAGTACTTC	CASSKAPGLTYEQYF